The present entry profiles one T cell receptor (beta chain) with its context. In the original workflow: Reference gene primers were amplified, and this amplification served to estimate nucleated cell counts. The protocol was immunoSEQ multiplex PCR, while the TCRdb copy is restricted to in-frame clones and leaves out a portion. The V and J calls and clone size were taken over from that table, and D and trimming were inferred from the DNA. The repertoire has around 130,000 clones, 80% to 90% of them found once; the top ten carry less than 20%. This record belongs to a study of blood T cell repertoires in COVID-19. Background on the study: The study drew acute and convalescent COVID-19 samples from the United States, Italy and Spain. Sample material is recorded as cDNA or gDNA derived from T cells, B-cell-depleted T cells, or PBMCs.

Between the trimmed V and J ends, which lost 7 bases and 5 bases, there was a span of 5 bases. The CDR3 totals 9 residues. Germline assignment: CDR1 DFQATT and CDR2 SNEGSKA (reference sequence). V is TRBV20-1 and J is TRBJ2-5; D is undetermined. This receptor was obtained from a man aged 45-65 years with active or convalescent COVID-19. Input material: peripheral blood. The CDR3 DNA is TGCAGTGTTTCGGAGACCCAGTACTTC. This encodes CSVSETQYF.